Listed here is a single T cell receptor beta chain. The antigen remains undetermined. Some clones are missing from TCRdb's copy, which holds only in-frame ones; the method was immunoSEQ multiplex PCR. Here the sample spans around 110,000 clones, about 90% being singletons. This specimen belongs to a study of CD4+ T cells in melanoma. General study findings and limits: Neoantigen-specific CD4+ T cells in melanoma reportedly had diverse differentiation states. CD8+ T cell, macrophage and B cell function reportedly correlated with neoantigen-specific CD4+ T cells.

Germline V gene lookup returns CDR1 SGHNT and CDR2 YENEEA. Trimming shortened V by 5 bases and J by 3 bases, and 10 bases separated the two germline ends. The CDR3 totals 14 residues. Sequenced sample: peripheral blood. This TCR came from a human donor with melanoma. J is TRBJ2-2 and V is TRBV11-3, with no clear D. CDR3 nucleotides: TGTGCCAGCAGCCCTCCGGGCTACACCGGGGAGCTGTTTTTT. It yields the protein CASSPPGYTGELFF.